The 23 T cell receptor beta chains below come from one sample, sequenced in a study of shared T cell receptors in the human thymus (dated by TCRdb to the early 2020s). The library was obtained by the immunoSEQ multiplex PCR assay. TCRdb re-hosts the immuneACCESS table, in-frame sequences only. Its copies lack some clones; in the studies checked, an unresolved V gene accounts for under half of them, and the cause for the rest is not known. In all, the sample holds approximately 730,000 clones, and 70% to 90% of those were seen once. The top ten clonotypes cover roughly 0.01% of the sample. The same sample was also studied in work on human thymus T cells.

Sequences were obtained from thymocytes. These TCRs come from a girl under three years old with a congenital heart defect. Donor details come from another sample of the same person, matched by shared clones.

V gene TRBV6-1 combines with J gene TRBJ2-6; 8 nucleotides match TRBD1. CDR1 is MNHNS, CDR2 SASEGT, per germline. The CDR3 length is 19 residues. J was trimmed by 0 bases and V by 2 bases; bases with no gene match: 9. CDR3 coding DNA: TGTGCCAGCAGTGAATTCGGCCAGGGGGCCTACTCTGGGGCCAACGTCCTGACTTTC. The encoded protein is CASSEFGQGAYSGANVLTF.

The V and J genes are TRBV4-1 and TRBJ2-1; possibly TRBD1 for D (5 bases). Trimming shortened V by 0 bases and J by 4 bases, and 16 bases separated the two germline ends. The CDR3 runs to 17 residues. Per germline, CDR1 MGHRA and CDR2 YSYEKL. CDR3: CASSQDLRGTQYNEQFF. CDR3 coding DNA: TGCGCCAGCAGCCAAGATCTAAGGGGAACGCAGTACAATGAGCAGTTCTTC.

The gene calls are TRBV6-4 and TRBJ2-7, with 12 bases identical to TRBD2. This CDR3 is 16 amino acids long. V was pared by 2 bases and J by 0 bases, with 2 bases of the junction left unmatched. CDR1 and CDR2 from the germline V gene are MRHNA and SNTAGT. CDR3 region: CASSDQTSGSSYEQYF. DNA for the CDR3: TGTGCCAGCAGTGACCAGACTAGCGGGAGCTCCTACGAGCAGTACTTC.

Concerning this clone: Other DNA sequences in the same sample also yield this CDR3. V and J are TRBV6-5 and TRBJ2-7; D possibly corresponds to TRBD2 (6 bases). Germline V gives CDR1 MNHEY, CDR2 SVGAGI. This CDR3 contains 12 residues. V shed 6 bases and J shed 1 base, with 7 bases lying between them. The CDR3 nucleotides read TGTGCCAGCAGGGGGGGTTCCTACGAGCAGTACTTC. This encodes CASRGGSYEQYF.

This chain connects TRBV9 to TRBJ2-1, with 12 bases aligning to TRBD2. Germline-derived CDR1 and CDR2 are SGDLS and YYNGEE. The CDR3 length is 21 residues. Trimming cost V 0 bases and J 6 bases; bases outside gene matches: 19. CDR3 amino acids: CASSVVWLVVVGTSGSNEQFF. In DNA form, the CDR3 reads TGTGCCAGCAGCGTAGTATGGCTGGTTGTTGTGGGGACTAGCGGGTCCAATGAGCAGTTCTTC.

The CDR3 is CASSTSGTSGGTDTQYF. The CDR3 DNA sequence: TGTGCCAGCAGCACCTCCGGGACTAGCGGAGGGACAGATACGCAGTATTTT. This chain links TRBV7-3 with TRBJ2-3; 11 bases map to TRBD2. The CDR3 length is 17 residues. V was pared by 5 bases and J by 3 bases, with 10 bases of the junction left unmatched. Germline CDR1 is SGHTA and CDR2 is FQGTGA.

The chain uses TRBV11-2 and TRBJ2-7; unclear D gene. Germline lookup yields CDR1 SGHAT and CDR2 FQNNGV. V was clipped by 0 bases and J by 4 bases, with 4 bases between them. The CDR3 runs 12 residues. DNA for the CDR3: TGTGCCAGCAGCTTAGACTTTTACGAGCAGTACTTC. This translates into CASSLDFYEQYF.

This chain connects TRBV29-1 to TRBJ1-2; D ambiguous. CDR3 length: 11 residues. V gave up 4 bases and J gave up 13 bases, with 16 bases separating them. Germline-derived CDR1 and CDR2 are SQVTM and ANQGSEA. CDR3 bases: TGCAGCGTTGTGAGAGGTCGGCAAGGCACCTTC. Translated: CSVVRGRQGTF.

The J gene is TRBJ2-1, the V gene TRBV28; D may be TRBD2 (6 bases). V was clipped by 7 bases and J by 7 bases, with 14 bases between them. This CDR3 is built from 13 residues. CDR1 is MDHEN and CDR2 is SYDVKM in the germline V gene. CDR3 nucleotide sequence: TGTGCCAGCAAATCCCGGGGGTTGAATGAGCAGTTCTTC. Protein product: CASKSRGLNEQFF.

This clone was picked up a small number of times. V usage is TRBV9 and J usage is TRBJ2-1, with TRBD1 identical over 9 bases. The CDR3 has 14 amino acids. Germline V lookup: CDR1 SGDLS, CDR2 YYNGEE. V shed 4 bases and J 7 bases; nucleotides not matched to a gene: 6. DNA of the CDR3: TGTGCCAGCAGCTCCGGGACAGGGTGGAATGAGCAGTTCTTC. Amino acid sequence: CASSSGTGWNEQFF.

This clone occurred once. V is TRBV11-2 and J is TRBJ1-4; D is unclear. CDR1 and CDR2 (germline): SGHAT, FQNNGV. The V gene lost 2 bases and the J gene lost 0 bases, with 13 bases spanning the gap. This CDR3 has 17 amino acids. The CDR3 loop reads CASSLIGHGATNEKLFF. The CDR3 DNA reads TGTGCCAGCAGCTTAATCGGCCACGGAGCAACTAATGAAAAACTGTTTTTT.

The chain recombines TRBV29-1 with TRBJ1-1; D remains ambiguous. The CDR3 runs to 13 residues. V lost 4 bases and J lost 2, with 11 bases in between. The germline V gene encodes CDR1 SQVTM and CDR2 ANQGSEA. DNA for the CDR3: TGCAGCGTTGTTGGCAGACTAAACACTGAAGCTTTCTTT. Its translation is CSVVGRLNTEAFF.

The rearrangement uses TRBV6-5 and TRBJ2-7; TRBD1 agrees at 10 bases. V trimming: 8 bases; J trimming: 6 bases; junction bases outside the gene matches: 7. This CDR3 has 13 residues. Germline V CDR1 and CDR2: MNHEY, SVGAGI. The CDR3 nucleotides read TGTGCCAGCGGCCGACAGGGGGCTTTCGAGCAGTACTTC. Translation gives CASGRQGAFEQYF.

The CDR3 loop is CASSLGGLKMNTEAFF. CDR3 sequence (DNA): TGTGCCAGCAGTTTAGGTGGGCTCAAGATGAACACTGAAGCTTTCTTT. The chain links TRBV28 to TRBJ1-1; D ambiguous. The CDR3 loop spans 16 amino acids. V dropped 2 bases and J dropped 0 bases, with 13 bases sitting between them. Germline loops: CDR1 MDHEN, CDR2 SYDVKM.

This chain joins TRBV5-6 and TRBJ1-6; 8 nucleotides align to TRBD1. The germline V gene has CDR1 SGHDT and CDR2 YYEEEE. The CDR3 runs to 18 residues. Germline trimming cut 3 bases from V and 9 bases from J; bases unmatched to any gene: 17. CDR3 bases: TGTGCCAGCAGCTGCGGACAGGGAAGAGCCGCCGGGGTTTCACCCCTCCACTTT. It translates to CASSCGQGRAAGVSPLHF.

The V and J genes are TRBV5-1 and TRBJ1-2, with TRBD1 as a possible D gene (6 bases). Germline values: CDR1 SGHRS, CDR2 YFSETQ. The CDR3 is 14 amino acids. V was trimmed by 4 bases and J by 5 bases, leaving 15 bases between them. CDR3 sequence (DNA): TGCGCCAGCAGCCTATCGGGACACTTGTATGGCTACACCTTC. Protein product: CASSLSGHLYGYTF. The full variable domain, rest sourced from reference TRBV5-1 and TRBJ1-2, is KAGVTQTPRYLIKTRGQQVTLSCSPISGHRSVSWYQQTPGQGLQFLFEYFSETQRNKGNFPGRFSGRQFSNSRSEMNVSTLELGDSALYLCASSLSGHLYGYTFGSGTRLTVV.

The chain couples TRBV6-4 to TRBJ2-3; TRBD1 agrees at 8 bases. This CDR3 comprises 15 residues. Germline-derived CDR1 and CDR2 are MRHNA and SNTAGT. Trimming at V came to 5 bases and at J to 3 bases, leaving 7 bases not matched to a gene. CDR3 coding DNA: TGTGCCAGCAGTAGGACAGGGATGTTAACAGATACGCAGTATTTT. It specifies CASSRTGMLTDTQYF.

This clone was seen only a few times. V gene TRBV6-1 combines with J gene TRBJ2-4; D perhaps matches TRBD1 (6 bases). Trimming shortened V by 4 bases and J by 0 bases, and 19 bases separated the two germline ends. The length of the CDR3 is 18 residues. The germline gives CDR1 MNHNS, CDR2 SASEGT. The CDR3 nucleotides read TGTGCCAGCAGTGTCGGGACAACCGCTCGTGTAGCCAAAAACATTCAGTACTTC. It yields the protein CASSVGTTARVAKNIQYF.

This rearrangement joins TRBV6-5 to TRBJ2-1, with a possible D match to TRBD1 (5 bases). Trimming left V 8 bases short and J 3 bases short, with 8 bases between. Germline lookup yields CDR1 MNHEY and CDR2 SVGAGI. The CDR3 is 12 residues long. The CDR3 here is CASGHNYNEQFF. In nucleotides, the CDR3 is TGTGCCAGCGGACACAACTACAATGAGCAGTTCTTC.

This sequence joins TRBV9 and TRBJ2-3, with TRBD2 matching over 7 bases. The CDR3 totals 17 residues. V lost 4 bases to trimming and J lost 0 bases; unmatched junction nucleotides: 11. CDR1 and CDR2 from the germline V gene are SGDLS and YYNGEE. CDR3 residues: CASSPATGGTSTDTQYF. The CDR3, as DNA: TGTGCCAGCAGCCCTGCGACCGGGGGGACGAGCACAGATACGCAGTATTTT.

This chain links TRBV13 with TRBJ1-5, with TRBD1 matching 8 bases. Looked up from germline, CDR1 is PRHDT and CDR2 is FYEKMQ (reference sequence). V dropped 8 bases and J dropped 7; count of bases not matched to a gene: 7. This CDR3 region has 13 residues. CDR3 in DNA: TGTGCCAGCGAACGGACAGGGAGACAGCCCCAGCATTTT. Translated: CASERTGRQPQHF.

The genes are TRBV6-5 and TRBJ1-3, with TRBD1 matching 7 bases. Germline V CDR1 and CDR2: MNHEY, SVGAGI. V dropped 8 bases and J dropped 2; count of bases not matched to a gene: 3. The length of the CDR3 is 13 residues. The CDR3 sequence: CASGTDPGNTIYF. CDR3 bases: TGTGCCAGCGGGACAGACCCTGGAAACACCATATATTTT.

The CDR3 coding sequence is TGTGCCAGCAGTTTACAGGGGGCTCAGCCCCAGCATTTT. Translation gives CASSLQGAQPQHF. The chain is built from TRBV28 and TRBJ1-5; 8 nucleotides agree with TRBD1. V trimming: 2 bases; J trimming: 6 bases; junction bases outside the gene matches: 0. The CDR3 totals 13 residues. CDR1 and CDR2 (germline): MDHEN, SYDVKM. The variable domain in full, completed from reference TRBV28 and TRBJ1-5, reads DVKVTQSSRYLVKRTGEKVFLECVQDMDHENMFWYRQDPGLGLRLIYFSYDVKMKEKGDIPEGYSVSREKKERFSLILESASTNQTSMYLCASSLQGAQPQHFGDGTRLSIL.